The present T cell receptor beta chain was sequenced within a study of identical twins. The study's findings and limits: Modeled out-of-frame TCR alpha sharing in monozygotic twins fell below observed levels. When twins shared out-of-frame alpha sequences, those sequences had excess low generation probability. Among beta out-of-frame sequences, excess sharing between twins appeared weaker.

It was template switching that added a universal primer site, and there were unique molecular identifiers on the cDNA. Each CDR3 protein is one row after TCRdb ran MiXCR on the 5' RACE reads. The sample consists of a few hundred thousand distinct CDR3 sequences, around a tenth of them appearing once. Comment on this clonotype: The antigen is unknown.

CDR1 and CDR2 from the germline V gene are MNHEY and SVGAGI. This CDR3 is 16 amino acids long. V lost 0 bases to trimming and J lost 6 bases; unmatched junction nucleotides: 9. These data were also reused for a study on yellow fever vaccine responses in identical twins.

The sample comprised PBMCs. The chain is built from TRBV6-5 and TRBJ2-7; 9 positions agree with TRBD1. The TCR sequence derives from a woman younger than 30 in good health. CDR3 sequence (DNA): TGTGCCAGCAGTTACTCGAGTCCCGGGACAGGGCCCGAGCAGTACTTC. It translates to CASSYSSPGTGPEQYF.